Given below is one TCR beta chain in context. Original methodology: Using reference gene primer amplification, nucleated cell counts were estimated. Profiling relied on immunoSEQ multiplex PCR, and the TCRdb table lists in-frame clones only, not all of them. D and trimming were read from the DNA, whereas the V and J calls and clone size are those reported in that table. Here the sample spans roughly 180,000 clones, over 70% being singletons. V dropped 2 bases and J dropped 3; count of bases not matched to a gene: 2. Germline CDR1 and CDR2: MNHNS and SASEGT. The CDR3 runs 15 residues. In assigning cohorts, the study relied on participant-reported clinical history. The source of the sample is a study of blood T cell repertoires in COVID-19. About the study: Samples taken during acute and convalescent COVID-19 were collected in the United States, Italy and Spain.

The chain has TRBV6-1 and TRBJ2-2; the match to TRBD2 covers 8 bases. Material: PBMCs or T cells enriched from blood (not recorded which). The receptor comes from a woman in her forties with acute COVID-19. CDR3 amino acids: CASSETSGYTGELFF. The CDR3 DNA sequence: TGTGCCAGCAGTGAAACTAGCGGCTACACCGGGGAGCTGTTTTTT.